Listed here are 6 T cell receptor beta chains from one sample, sequenced in a study of CD8+ T cells in alopecia areata. In each case, RNA was isolated and then reverse transcribed into cDNA as the sequencing template. Sequencing was performed with immunoSEQ multiplex PCR; in TCRdb, only in-frame clones are kept and a portion is missing. The sample has under 250,000 clones; more than 45% are singletons. Source: CD4+ T cells sorted from blood, taken at week 0. These receptors originate from a human donor with alopecia areata.

This clone was counted between two and nine times. This chain connects TRBV27 to TRBJ2-3, with TRBD2 as a possible D gene (5 bases). CDR3 length equals 14 residues. The V gene lost 6 bases and the J gene lost 4 bases, with 14 bases spanning the gap. Germline CDR1 is MNHEY and CDR2 is SMNVEV (reference sequence). The CDR3 here is CASRAGPPADTQYF. DNA of the CDR3: TGTGCCAGCAGGGCGGGCCCACCCGCAGATACGCAGTATTTT.

This rearrangement joins TRBV20-1 to TRBJ2-7; D possibly matches TRBD1 or TRBD2 (6 bases each). This CDR3 contains 11 residues. V lost 2 bases to trimming and J lost 5 bases, with 7 bases between them. Germline CDR1 and CDR2: DFQATT and SNEGSKA (reference sequence). CDR3 in amino acids: CSARRGHEQYF. The CDR3 nucleotides read TGCAGTGCTAGACGGGGGCACGAGCAGTACTTC.

The chain links TRBV7-2 to TRBJ2-7; 8 bases fit TRBD2. Germline lookup yields CDR1 SGHTA and CDR2 FQGNSA. The V gene end was trimmed by 5 bases and the J gene end by 0 bases; junction bases not matched to a gene: 6. The CDR3 sequence is 15 residues long. CDR3: CASSLSGINSYEQYF. CDR3 DNA sequence: TGTGCCAGCAGCCTTAGCGGGATCAACTCCTACGAGCAGTACTTC. The entire variable domain, with the rest obtained from reference TRBV7-2 and TRBJ2-7, is as follows: GAGVSQSPSNKVTEKGKDVELRCDPISGHTALYWYRQSLGQGLEFLIYFQGNSAPDKSGLPSDRFSAERTGGSVSTLTIQRTQQEDSAVYLCASSLSGINSYEQYFGPGTRLTVT.

This rearrangement joins TRBV29-1 to TRBJ2-7; D is unresolved. The V end was cut by 3 bases, the J end by 0 bases, with 6 bases between. This CDR3 is 12 amino acids long. Germline CDR1 is SQVTM and CDR2 is ANQGSEA. DNA of the CDR3: TGCAGCGTTGAGAGTAACTCCTACGAGCAGTACTTC. Protein sequence: CSVESNSYEQYF.

The chain joins TRBV5-1 to TRBJ1-3; 9 bases agree with TRBD1. Unmatched junction bases numbered 10, after V lost 3 bases and J lost 0 bases. Per germline, CDR1 SGHRS and CDR2 YFSETQ. The CDR3 covers 18 residues. The CDR3 bases are TGCGCCAGCAGCTCCGGCCGGGACAGGGCCTTCTCTGGAAACACCATATATTTT. This encodes CASSSGRDRAFSGNTIYF.

This clone turned up a few times. The chain employs TRBV9 and TRBJ2-6, with D possibly being TRBD1 (6 bases). Germline CDR1 SGDLS, CDR2 YYNGEE. The V end was cut by 5 bases, the J end by 0 bases, with 15 bases between. This CDR3 region has 17 residues. CDR3 coding DNA: TGTGCCAGCAGTCACAGGGCAGATGCCTCTGGGGCCAACGTCCTGACTTTC. It is translated as CASSHRADASGANVLTF. Drawing the rest from reference TRBV9 and TRBJ2-6, the complete variable domain is DSGVTQTPKHLITATGQRVTLRCSPRSGDLSVYWYQQSLDQGLQFLIQYYNGEERAKGNILERFSAQQFPDLHSELNLSSLELGDSALYFCASSHRADASGANVLTFGAGSRLTVL.